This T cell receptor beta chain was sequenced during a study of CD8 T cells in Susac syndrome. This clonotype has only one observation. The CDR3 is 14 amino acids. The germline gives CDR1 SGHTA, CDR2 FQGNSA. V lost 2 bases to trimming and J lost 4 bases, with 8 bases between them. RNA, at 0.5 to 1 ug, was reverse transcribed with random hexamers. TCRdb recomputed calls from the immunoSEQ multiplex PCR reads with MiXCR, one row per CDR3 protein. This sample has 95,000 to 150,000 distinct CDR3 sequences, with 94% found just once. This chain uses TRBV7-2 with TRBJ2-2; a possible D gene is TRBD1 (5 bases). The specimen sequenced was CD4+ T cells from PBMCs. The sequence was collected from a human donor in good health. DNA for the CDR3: TGTGCCAGCAGCTTATCGACAGTCACCGGGGAGCTGTTTTTT. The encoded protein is CASSLSTVTGELFF.